These 22 T cell receptor beta chains were all obtained from the same sample, sequenced in a study of T cells after somatic rescue of genetic block. TCRdb's table, derived via immunoSEQ multiplex PCR, lists solely in-frame clones and lacks some. This repertoire shows tens of thousands of clones, roughly 96% found once; its top ten account for more than 0.075%. Sequencing was performed on peripheral blood mononuclear cells (PBMCs). The receptor set was obtained from a child less than two years old.

The chain is built from TRBV10-3 and TRBJ2-1; D is unclear. Germline V gives CDR1 ENHRY, CDR2 SYGVKD. CDR3 length: 11 residues. V lost 10 bases and J 1 base, leaving 5 bases between the germline ends. CDR3 amino acids: CATLSYNEQFF. The DNA of the CDR3 is TGTGCCACCCTGTCCTACAATGAGCAGTTCTTC.

The V and J genes are TRBV4-3 and TRBJ2-7, with 7 bases identical to TRBD1. J gave up 0 bases and V 4 bases, and 3 bases lay outside the gene matches. The CDR3 consists of 14 residues. Germline V gene data show CDR1 as LGHNA and CDR2 as YSLEER. CDR3 nucleotide sequence: TGCGCCAGCAGCCTGGGACAGAGCTCCTACGAGCAGTACTTC. This encodes CASSLGQSSYEQYF.

This sequence joins TRBV6-5 and TRBJ1-3, with a weak D call TRBD1 (5 bases). The CDR3 covers 15 residues. Germline CDR1 MNHEY, CDR2 SVGAGI. V lost 0 bases and J 4 bases, leaving 10 bases between the germline ends. DNA for the CDR3: TGTGCCAGCAGTTACTCAGGGACGAGAGGAAACACCATATATTTT. Translating gives CASSYSGTRGNTIYF.

J is TRBJ2-3 and V is TRBV4-2; D gene ambiguous. CDR1 and CDR2 (germline): LGHNA, YNFKEQ. The CDR3 runs 16 residues. V lost 5 bases and J lost 0, with 15 bases in between. The CDR3 nucleotides read TGTGCCAGCAGCAGAGCGTCATCGGTTAGCACAGATACGCAGTATTTT. Its protein is CASSRASSVSTDTQYF.

CDR3 in DNA: TGTGCCAGCAGCTTTCGAGTACAGTGCAATCAGCCCCAGCATTTT. Protein product: CASSFRVQCNQPQHF. The rearrangement uses TRBV5-7 and TRBJ1-5; no reliable D call. TRBV5-7 is marked as an open reading frame, function uncertain. The CDR3 is 15 residues long. Trimming removed 2 bases from V and 2 bases from J, with 11 bases in between.

V usage is TRBV23-1 and J usage is TRBJ2-7; D ambiguous. TRBV23-1 is noted as an ORF with a role that remains uncertain. Trimming stripped 4 bases from V and 3 bases from J, with 7 bases between. The CDR3 loop spans 12 amino acids. The CDR3 loop is CASSPNDYEQYF. The CDR3 DNA reads as TGCGCCAGCAGTCCAAACGACTACGAGCAGTACTTC.

V gene TRBV19 combines with J gene TRBJ1-1, with TRBD1 matching 8 bases. After removal of 2 bases from V and 1 base from J, the junction contained 3 bases not matched to a gene. Per the germline V gene, CDR1 is LNHDA and CDR2 is SQIVND (reference sequence). The CDR3 spans 15 residues. CDR3 nucleotides: TGTGCCAGTAGTATATTAGGGACAGGGAACACTGAAGCTTTCTTT. This sequence encodes CASSILGTGNTEAFF.

The rearrangement joins TRBV7-9 to TRBJ1-2; no definite D call. This CDR3 is built from 12 residues. Trimming took 4 bases from V and 7 from J, leaving 10 bases between them. The germline V gene encodes CDR1 SEHNR and CDR2 FQNEAQ (reference sequence). The CDR3 DNA reads TGTGCCAGCAGCTCCCCTGGACGTGGCTACACCTTC. Translated, it gives CASSSPGRGYTF.

The V call is TRBV28, the J call TRBJ2-2, with D tentatively TRBD2 (5 bases). The V end lost 0 bases, the J end lost 0 bases, and 11 bases lay between the germline ends. Germline values: CDR1 MDHEN, CDR2 SYDVKM. The CDR3 spans 17 residues. CDR3 coding DNA: TGTGCCAGCAGTTTATGGGGAGCGAGGACGAACACCGGGGAGCTGTTTTTT. It yields the protein CASSLWGARTNTGELFF.

CDR3 in DNA: TGTGCCAGCAGCCAATACATCGGGAGATGGAACACCGGGGAGCTGTTTTTT. This encodes CASSQYIGRWNTGELFF. The rearrangement uses TRBV4-2 and TRBJ2-2; D perhaps matches TRBD2 (6 bases). Trimming removed 2 bases at V and 1 base at J, with 14 bases between. The CDR3 contains 17 residues. Germline V gene data show CDR1 as LGHNA and CDR2 as YNFKEQ.

CDR3 sequence reads: CASSPGHRGSPLHF. The CDR3 nucleotides read TGTGCCAGCAGTCCGGGGCATCGGGGCTCACCCCTCCACTTT. The gene calls are TRBV28 and TRBJ1-6; the D gene is possibly TRBD1 (5 bases). CDR3 length: 14 residues. V was clipped by 5 bases and J by 10 bases, with 15 bases between them. Germline CDR1 MDHEN, CDR2 SYDVKM.

The genes are TRBV28 and TRBJ2-7, with no clear D. Trimming took off 6 bases at V and 8 bases at J, with 20 bases between the two ends. The CDR3 has 14 residues. Looked up from germline, CDR1 is MDHEN and CDR2 is SYDVKM. The CDR3 reads CASRISGSPTKQYF. The DNA for the CDR3 is TGTGCCAGCAGAATATCCGGATCCCCTACGAAGCAGTACTTC. Complete variable domain (other parts from reference TRBV28 and TRBJ2-7): DVKVTQSSRYLVKRTGEKVFLECVQDMDHENMFWYRQDPGLGLRLIYFSYDVKMKEKGDIPEGYSVSREKKERFSLILESASTNQTSMYLCASRISGSPTKQYFGPGTRLTVT.

The genes are TRBV11-2 and TRBJ2-5; D unresolved. Germline loops: CDR1 SGHAT, CDR2 FQNNGV. V gave up 2 bases and J gave up 1 base, with 5 bases separating them. This CDR3 is built from 13 residues. This CDR3 is CASSLRSQETQYF. The CDR3 DNA follows: TGTGCCAGCAGCTTAAGGTCCCAAGAGACCCAGTACTTC.

Concerning this clone: The germline gene is not matched at one end of the junction; a read error may be the cause. This chain links TRBV5-6 with TRBJ1-2, with D unresolved. In germline, CDR1 is SGHDT, CDR2 YYEEEE. The CDR3 sequence is 16 residues long. CDR3 sequence reads: CASSLSAAGPLYRYTF. In DNA, the CDR3 is TGTGCCAGCAGCTTGTCCGCAGCCGGCCCCCTCTATCGCTACACCTTC.

The chain joins TRBV29-1 to TRBJ2-7; 8 bases fit TRBD1. The CDR3 contains 12 residues. Germline V lookup: CDR1 SQVTM, CDR2 ANQGSEA. V shed 4 bases, J shed 3 bases, and the junction held 2 bases outside the gene matches. CDR3 loop: CSVGTGSYEQYF. CDR3 bases: TGCAGCGTTGGGACAGGGAGCTACGAGCAGTACTTC.

In DNA, the CDR3 is TGTGCCAGTCGAACATTAGCGAGCTCCTACAATGAGCAGTTCTTC. It specifies CASRTLASSYNEQFF. The chain recombines TRBV19 with TRBJ2-1; tentative D call: TRBD2 (5 bases). The CDR3 has 15 amino acids. Trimming removed 8 bases at V and 0 bases at J, with 14 bases between. Germline CDR1 LNHDA, CDR2 SQIVND (reference sequence).

V usage is TRBV27 and J usage is TRBJ2-7, with a tentative D call TRBD1 (5 bases). Germline lookup yields CDR1 MNHEY and CDR2 SMNVEV (reference sequence). Trimming pared 5 bases from V and 6 bases from J, leaving 17 bases between. The CDR3 has 14 amino acids. The CDR3 region is CASSPERTTSEQYF. CDR3 DNA sequence: TGTGCCAGCAGTCCCGAAAGGACAACATCCGAGCAGTACTTC.

The V call is TRBV27, the J call TRBJ2-1; D perhaps matches TRBD1 (5 bases). Germline CDR1 is MNHEY and CDR2 is SMNVEV (reference sequence). The CDR3 loop spans 14 amino acids. V lost 0 bases and J 3 bases, leaving 6 bases between the germline ends. The CDR3 loop is CASSLSDNYNEQFF. In nucleotides, the CDR3 is TGTGCCAGCAGTTTATCGGACAACTACAATGAGCAGTTCTTC.

The V and J genes are TRBV27 and TRBJ2-1; 15 nucleotides match TRBD2. This CDR3 has 13 amino acids. The J segment lost 12 bases and the V segment lost 5 bases, leaving 2 bases of the junction unmatched. The V gene's germline CDR1 is MNHEY and CDR2 SMNVEV (reference sequence). CDR3 protein: CASSGLAGGGQFF. The CDR3 coding sequence is TGTGCCAGCAGTGGACTAGCGGGAGGGGGGCAGTTCTTC.

The CDR3 region is CASSLFRGREDYGYTF. The CDR3 coding sequence is TGTGCCAGCAGCTTATTCCGGGGGCGCGAGGACTATGGCTACACCTTC. V usage is TRBV7-9 and J usage is TRBJ1-2; tentative D call: TRBD1 (6 bases). Trimming cost V 2 bases and J 3 bases, with 16 bases left between them. The CDR3 is 16 amino acids. Germline CDR1 SEHNR, CDR2 FQNEAQ (reference sequence).

The chain has TRBV11-2 and TRBJ2-5; TRBD1 aligns across 9 bases. Near its end, the DNA agrees better with TRBJ2-7, so the J call may be wrong. This CDR3 region has 15 residues. Germline CDR1 and CDR2: SGHAT and FQNNGV. In nucleotides, the CDR3 is TGTGCCAGCACCCCGGACAGGGGATTTACCTACGAGCAGTACTTC. Residues: CASTPDRGFTYEQYF.

The CDR3 DNA reads TGTGCCAGTAGTTCACATCATTACCGACAGGGGGGGCAGCCCCAGCATTTT. It yields the protein CASSSHHYRQGGQPQHF. This sequence joins TRBV19 and TRBJ1-5; TRBD1 matches at 9 bases. V shed 5 bases and J 7 bases; nucleotides not matched to a gene: 15. The germline gives CDR1 LNHDA, CDR2 SQIVND (reference sequence). The CDR3 totals 17 residues.